The rows below give T cell receptor beta chains drawn from one sample of a study of CD4 and CD8 cells across lung adenocarcinoma regions. TCRdb analysed the PCR reads with MiXCR anew, one entry per CDR3 protein. The sample records thousands of distinct CDR3 sequences, 60% to 80% being singletons. The source material was CD4+ T cells from the center of a lung tumor. These receptors came from a female donor with lung adenocarcinoma. The CD4 and CD8 labels of this study may be unreliable. The CDR3 runs from the conserved cysteine through the conserved F or W. Each record gives: clone size, V gene, D gene, J gene, CDR3 protein, CDR3 DNA. A D gene is named only where the DNA matches it firmly. Clone size is shown for a subset of rows, as once, few, many or a class of expanded clone.

>.|TRBV4-1|.|TRBJ2-5
CASSQAAQETQYF
TGCGCCAGCAGCCAAGCGGCCCAAGAGACCCAGTACTTC
>.|TRBV7-8|TRBD1|TRBJ2-7
CASSPGRAGGRYEQYF
TGTGCCAGCAGCCCCGGTCGGGCAGGGGGAAGGTACGAGCAGTACTTC
>.|TRBV11-2|TRBD2|TRBJ2-1
CASSSRLAGGTYNEQFF
TGTGCCAGCAGCTCACGGCTAGCGGGAGGAACCTACAATGAGCAGTTCTTC
>medium-sized|TRBV22-1|.|TRBJ2-2
CPGIGRAHVF
TGTCCTGGGATCGGAAGAGCACACGTCTTT
>.|TRBV6-1|.|TRBJ2-1
CASKIPGSVWGNEQFF
TGTGCCAGCAAGATCCCAGGGAGCGTTTGGGGCAATGAGCAGTTCTTC
>.|TRBV12-3/TRBV12-4|TRBD1|TRBJ2-7
CASSLDRAYEQYF
TGTGCCAGCAGCTTAGACAGGGCGTACGAGCAGTACTTC
>once|TRBV10-1|TRBD2|TRBJ2-1
CASSGASGSNEQFF
TGCGCCAGCAGTGGGGCTAGCGGGAGCAATGAGCAGTTCTTC
>few|TRBV6-1|.|TRBJ1-2
CASSESPGYSGNYGYTF
TGTGCCAGCAGTGAATCTCCAGGTTACTCCGGTAACTATGGCTACACCTTC
>.|TRBV12-3/TRBV12-4|TRBD1|TRBJ2-3
CASSRHGQDTDTQYF
TGTGCCAGCAGCCGACACGGACAGGACACAGATACGCAGTATTTT
>.|TRBV4-1|TRBD1|TRBJ2-5
CASSRGQDLDETQYF
TGCGCCAGCAGCCGGGGACAGGATCTAGATGAGACCCAGTACTTC
>.|TRBV6-1|TRBD1|TRBJ2-2
CASSGWDRGYTGELFF
TGTGCCAGCAGTGGTTGGGACAGGGGTTACACCGGTGAGCTGTTCTTT
>few|TRBV7-3|TRBD2|TRBJ2-2
CASSPLGGGTGELFF
TGTGCCAGCAGCCCTCTGGGGGGGGGGACCGGGGAGCTGTTTTTT
>once|TRBV12-3/TRBV12-4|TRBD2|TRBJ2-7
CASRDRTSGSYEQYF
TGTGCCAGCAGGGACCGGACTAGCGGGAGCTATGAGCAGTACTTC
>once|TRBV7-9|.|TRBJ1-1
CASSLAVARGNTEAFF
TGTGCCAGCAGCTTAGCGGTGGCCAGGGGGAACACTGAAGCTTTCTTT
>once|TRBV5-1|.|TRBJ2-2
CASSLESGGITGELFF
TGCGCCAGCAGCTTGGAATCAGGGGGGATCACCGGGGAGCTGTTTTTT
>few|TRBV7-9|.|TRBJ1-6
CASSTQGSGSPLHF
TGTGCCAGCAGCACACAGGGTTCAGGTTCACCCCTCCACTTT
>.|TRBV6-1|.|TRBJ2-2
CASSEMKGSGELFF
TGTGCCAGCAGTGAAATGAAGGGATCCGGGGAGCTGTTTTTT
>.|TRBV6-1|TRBD2|TRBJ2-1
CASRGQKPGLAGGPSGFHYNEQFF
TGTGCCAGCCGGGGACAAAAACCGGGACTAGCGGGAGGGCCCTCAGGATTCCACTACAATGAGCAGTTCTTC
>.|TRBV6-1|.|TRBJ2-4
CASRGLRGKDTQYF
TGTGCCAGCAGGGGACTGCGAGGCAAAGACACGCAGTACTTC
>once|TRBV7-2|.|TRBJ2-6
CASTASGANVQSF
TGTGCCAGTACAGCCTCGGGGGCCAACGTGCAGTCTTTC